This T cell receptor beta chain was recorded in a study of blood T cell repertoires in COVID-19. Study information: Acute and convalescent COVID-19 samples came from the United States, Italy and Spain.

Authors' processing steps: Amplification of reference gene primers was used by the study to estimate nucleated cell counts. The table came from immunoSEQ multiplex PCR; TCRdb's copy has only in-frame clones and leaves some out. For V, J and clone size, that table is used; D and trimming come from the DNA. The sample holds around 220,000 clones, 75% to 95% seen once. Grouping used clinical history reported by participants in a survey and questionnaire. Resolution of symptoms, clearance, or two negative PCRs was present in recovered Cohort 3 donors. The germline V gene has CDR1 WNHNN and CDR2 SYGVQD (reference sequence). The CDR3 contains 16 residues.

Input material: PBMCs or T cells enriched from blood (not recorded which). The chain uses TRBV10-1 and TRBJ1-4; D not certain. The clonotype comes from a woman aged 18-35 years who had recovered from COVID-19. CDR3 DNA: TGCGGGGGAGGAACGCCCCGTTTTCCTACGAATGAAAAACTGTTTTTT. It translates to CGGGTPRFPTNEKLFF.